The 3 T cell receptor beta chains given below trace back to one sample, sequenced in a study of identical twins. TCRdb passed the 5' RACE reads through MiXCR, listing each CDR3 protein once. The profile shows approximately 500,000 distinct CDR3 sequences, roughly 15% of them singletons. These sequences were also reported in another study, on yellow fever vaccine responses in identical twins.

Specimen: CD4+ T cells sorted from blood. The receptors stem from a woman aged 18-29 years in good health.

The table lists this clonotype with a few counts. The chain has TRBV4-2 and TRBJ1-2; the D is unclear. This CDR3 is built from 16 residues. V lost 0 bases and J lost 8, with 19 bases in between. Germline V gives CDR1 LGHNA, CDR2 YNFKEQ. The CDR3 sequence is CASSQDLTMRGGGYTF. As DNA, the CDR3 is TGTGCCAGCAGCCAAGATCTCACTATGCGGGGAGGGGGCTACACCTTC.

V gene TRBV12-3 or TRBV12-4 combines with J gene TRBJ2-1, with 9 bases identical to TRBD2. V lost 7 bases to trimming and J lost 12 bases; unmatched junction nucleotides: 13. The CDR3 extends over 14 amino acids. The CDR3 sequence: CASNGQGTSISQFF. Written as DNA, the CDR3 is TGTGCCAGCAACGGACAAGGGACTAGCATCTCGCAGTTCTTC.

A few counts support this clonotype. Here the CDR3 reads CASSEIPSSYEQYF. For the CDR3, the DNA is TGTGCCAGCAGTGAAATCCCCAGCTCCTACGAGCAGTACTTC. The V gene is TRBV2, the J gene TRBJ2-7, with D uncertain. V lost 2 bases, J lost 0 bases, and 8 bases lay in between. This CDR3 is built from 14 residues. The V gene's germline CDR1 is SNHLY and CDR2 FYNNEI. The complete variable domain, with remaining parts taken from reference TRBV2 and TRBJ2-7, reads EPEVTQTPSHQVTQMGQEVILRCVPISNHLYFYWYRQILGQKVEFLVSFYNNEISEKSEIFDDQFSVERPDGSNFTLKIRSTKLEDSAMYFCASSEIPSSYEQYFGPGTRLTVT.